Presented here are 10 T cell receptor beta chains from one specimen sequenced in a study of T cells in localized non-small cell lung cancer. Using immunoSEQ multiplex PCR, the repertoire was profiled, and TCRdb retains in-frame clones only, with some absent. The table has around 40,000 clones, around 83% seen once. Source: PBMCs, taken before any cancer treatment. These receptor sequences come from a man aged 35-69 years with stage II lung adenocarcinoma.

The V gene is TRBV6-5, the J gene TRBJ2-1; tentatively, D is TRBD2 (6 bases). The CDR3 consists of 13 residues. Germline CDR1 and CDR2: MNHEY and SVGAGI. V dropped 4 bases and J dropped 7 bases, with 11 bases sitting between them. CDR3 residues: CASSSLLANEQFF. The DNA for the CDR3 is TGTGCCAGCAGTTCCCTCCTAGCGAATGAGCAGTTCTTC.

The CDR3 bases are TGTGCCAGCAGCTTAATGGCGGGTTCCTCCTACAATGAGCAGTTCTTC. Amino acids: CASSLMAGSSYNEQFF. The chain uses TRBV7-6 and TRBJ2-1; D is possibly TRBD2 (5 bases). The CDR3 length is 16 residues. Per germline, CDR1 SGHVS and CDR2 FNYEAQ. V was cut by 2 bases and J by 0 bases, with 11 bases left in between.

This clone has a single count. The chain combines TRBV7-3 with TRBJ2-7; 9 positions match TRBD2. The CDR3 has 13 amino acids. Unmatched junction bases numbered 1, after V lost 5 bases and J lost 2 bases. Germline V gene lookup returns CDR1 SGHTA and CDR2 FQGTGA. Here the CDR3 DNA reads TGTGCCAGCAGCGTAGCGGGAGCCTACGAGCAGTACTTC. This gives the protein CASSVAGAYEQYF. The full variable domain, in which reference TRBV7-3 and TRBJ2-7 provide the parts outside the CDR3, is GAGVSQTPSNKVTEKGKYVELRCDPISGHTALYWYRQSLGQGPEFLIYFQGTGAADDSGLPNDRFFAVRPEGSVSTLKIQRTERGDSAVYLCASSVAGAYEQYFGPGTRLTVT.

This chain uses TRBV18 with TRBJ1-1; D gene ambiguous. The CDR3 sequence is 13 residues long. The germline gives CDR1 KGHSH, CDR2 LQKENI. Trimming cost V 3 bases and J 8 bases, with 13 bases left between them. CDR3 protein: CASSPSEQAEAFF. The CDR3 region has the DNA TGTGCCAGCTCACCGAGCGAGCAGGCGGAAGCTTTCTTT.

The genes are TRBV6-6 and TRBJ1-5; D not resolved. Germline loops: CDR1 MNHNY, CDR2 SVGAGI (reference sequence). CDR3 length: 15 residues. With 0 bases removed from V and 6 bases from J, the gap between germline ends came to 12 bases. CDR3 in amino acids: CASSYSKLAGQPQHF. As DNA, the CDR3 is TGTGCCAGCAGTTACTCGAAGCTGGCGGGTCAGCCCCAGCATTTT.

This chain links TRBV5-6 with TRBJ2-7, with 8 bases lining up with TRBD1. Germline values: CDR1 SGHDT, CDR2 YYEEEE. J lost 2 bases, V lost 0 bases, and 7 bases had no gene match. The CDR3 contains 16 residues. CDR3 DNA sequence: TGTGCCAGCAGCTTGGCTCGGGCAGGGGGCCCCTACGAGCAGTACTTC. This gives the protein CASSLARAGGPYEQYF. Full variable domain (remainder filled in from reference TRBV5-6 and TRBJ2-7): DAGVTQSPTHLIKTRGQQVTLRCSPKSGHDTVSWYQQALGQGPQFIFQYYEEEERQRGNFPDRFSGHQFPNYSSELNVNALLLGDSALYLCASSLARAGGPYEQYFGPGTRLTVT.

On this clone: Additional DNA sequences in this sample encode the identical CDR3. The chain uses TRBV11-3 and TRBJ2-5; D unresolved. Germline CDR1 is SGHNT and CDR2 is YENEEA. The germline V and J ends were trimmed by 1 base and 5 bases, with 5 bases remaining between them. The CDR3 is 12 residues long. The DNA of the CDR3 is TGTGCCAGCAGCTTAGGAGATGAGACCCAGTACTTC. It translates to CASSLGDETQYF.

The V call is TRBV9, the J call TRBJ1-2; TRBD1 matches 9 bases. Germline CDR1 is SGDLS and CDR2 is YYNGEE. J gave up 3 bases and V 4 bases, and 4 bases lay outside the gene matches. The CDR3 spans 14 residues. This CDR3 reads CASSSGQGYYGYTF. CDR3 coding DNA: TGTGCCAGCAGCTCGGGACAGGGCTACTATGGCTACACCTTC.

J is TRBJ2-1 and V is TRBV27, with TRBD1 as a possible D gene (5 bases). Trimming stripped 2 bases from V and 8 bases from J, with 19 bases between. CDR3 length equals 16 residues. Per the germline V gene, CDR1 is MNHEY and CDR2 is SMNVEV (reference sequence). The CDR3 loop is CASSLKGRGWLDEQFF. In DNA form, the CDR3 reads TGTGCCAGCAGTTTAAAGGGTAGGGGCTGGCTAGATGAGCAGTTCTTC.

The gene calls are TRBV5-1 and TRBJ2-2; TRBD2 matches at 7 bases. V trimming: 6 bases; J trimming: 0 bases; junction bases outside the gene matches: 5. The CDR3 is 15 amino acids. In germline, CDR1 is SGHRS, CDR2 YFSETQ. The CDR3 DNA follows: TGCGCCAGCACGCTCCTAGCGGCGAACACCGGGGAGCTGTTTTTT. Protein sequence: CASTLLAANTGELFF.